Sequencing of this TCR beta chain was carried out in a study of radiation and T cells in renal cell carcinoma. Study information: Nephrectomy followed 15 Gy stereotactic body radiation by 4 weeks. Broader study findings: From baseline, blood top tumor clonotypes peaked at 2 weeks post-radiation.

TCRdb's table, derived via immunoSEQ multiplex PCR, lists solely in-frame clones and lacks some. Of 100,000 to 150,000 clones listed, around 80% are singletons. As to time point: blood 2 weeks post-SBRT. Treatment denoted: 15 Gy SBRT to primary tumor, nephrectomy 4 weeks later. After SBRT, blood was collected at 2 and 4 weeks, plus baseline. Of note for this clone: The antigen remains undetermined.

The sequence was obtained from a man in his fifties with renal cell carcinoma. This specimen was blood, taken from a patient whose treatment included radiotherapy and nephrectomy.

CDR3: CASSDRTLNTEAFF. The CDR3 region has the DNA TGTGCCAGCAGCGACCGGACTCTGAACACTGAAGCTTTCTTT. V gene TRBV2 combines with J gene TRBJ1-1; D not certain. Trimming removed 6 bases at V and 0 bases at J, with 11 bases between. The CDR3 length is 14 residues. CDR1 SNHLY and CDR2 FYNNEI come from the germline V gene. Combining the CDR3 with reference TRBV2 and TRBJ1-1 gives the whole variable domain EPEVTQTPSHQVTQMGQEVILRCVPISNHLYFYWYRQILGQKVEFLVSFYNNEISEKSEIFDDQFSVERPDGSNFTLKIRSTKLEDSAMYFCASSDRTLNTEAFFGQGTRLTVV.